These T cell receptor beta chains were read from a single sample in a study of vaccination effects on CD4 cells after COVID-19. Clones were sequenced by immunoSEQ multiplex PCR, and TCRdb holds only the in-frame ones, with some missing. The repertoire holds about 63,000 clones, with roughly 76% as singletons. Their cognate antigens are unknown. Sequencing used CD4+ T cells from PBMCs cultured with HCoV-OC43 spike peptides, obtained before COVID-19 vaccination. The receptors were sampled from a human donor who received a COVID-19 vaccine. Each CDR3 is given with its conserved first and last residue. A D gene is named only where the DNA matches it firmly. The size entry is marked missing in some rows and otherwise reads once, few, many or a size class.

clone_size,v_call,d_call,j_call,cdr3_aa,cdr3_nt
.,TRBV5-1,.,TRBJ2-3,CASSLGGPLGTDTQYF,TGCGCCAGCAGCTTGGGGGGGCCTCTCGGCACAGATACGCAGTATTTT
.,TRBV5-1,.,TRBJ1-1,CASSLRLGGLNTEAFF,TGCGCCAGCAGCCTTAGGCTGGGGGGGCTGAACACTGAAGCTTTCTTT
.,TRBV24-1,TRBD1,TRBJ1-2,CATSDGTENYGYTF,TGTGCCACCAGTGACGGGACAGAAAACTATGGCTACACCTTC
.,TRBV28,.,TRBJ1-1,CASSYPSEAFF,TGTGCCAGCAGTTATCCGTCTGAAGCTTTCTTT
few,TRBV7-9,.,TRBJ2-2,CASSRDTSGELFF,TGTGCCAGCAGTAGGGACACGAGCGGGGAGCTGTTTTTT
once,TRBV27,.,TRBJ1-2,CASSPFGNYGYTF,TGTGCCAGCAGTCCATTCGGAAACTATGGCTACACCTTC
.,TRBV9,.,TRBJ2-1,CASSRDPTNNEQFF,TGTGCCAGCAGCCGGGACCCGACCAACAATGAGCAGTTCTTC
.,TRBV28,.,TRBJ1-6,CASSPLLRTAPVDSPLHF,TGTGCCAGCAGTCCATTATTAAGGACAGCTCCCGTGGATTCACCCCTCCACTTT
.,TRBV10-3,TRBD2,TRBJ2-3,CAISGLAGAGQQYF,TGTGCCATCAGTGGACTAGCGGGGGCAGGTCAACAGTATTTT
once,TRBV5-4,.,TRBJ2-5,CASRSLSSGRGLGKETQYF,TGTGCCAGCAGGTCCTTATCCTCGGGGAGAGGGTTGGGAAAAGAGACCCAGTACTTC
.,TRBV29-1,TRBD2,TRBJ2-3,CSVLRGGMSNTQYF,TGCAGCGTCCTGCGGGGGGGCATGTCGAATACGCAGTATTTT
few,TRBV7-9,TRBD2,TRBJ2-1,CASTLFGGSSYNEQFF,TGTGCCAGCACCCTATTCGGGGGGAGCTCCTACAATGAGCAGTTCTTC
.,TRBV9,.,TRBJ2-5,CASSVVGQETQYF,TGTGCCAGCAGCGTAGTCGGCCAAGAGACCCAGTACTTC
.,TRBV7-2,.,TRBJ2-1,CASSFVLDPYNEQFF,TGTGCCAGCAGCTTCGTGCTCGACCCCTACAATGAGCAGTTCTTC
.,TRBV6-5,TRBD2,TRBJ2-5,CASSRGGSPTQYF,TGTGCCAGCAGCCGCGGGGGGTCGCCGACCCAGTACTTC
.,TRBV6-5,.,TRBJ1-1,CASSSYRVDTEAFF,TGTGCCAGCAGTTCATACAGGGTAGACACTGAAGCTTTCTTT
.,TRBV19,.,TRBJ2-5,CASSSTPGYETQYF,TGTGCCAGTAGTAGTACGCCAGGGTATGAGACCCAGTACTTC
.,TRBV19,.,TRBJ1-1,CASSISGQYKAFF,TGTGCCAGTAGTATTTCGGGGCAGTACAAAGCTTTCTTT
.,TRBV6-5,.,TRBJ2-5,CASSQLGGETQYF,TGTGCCAGCAGTCAACTAGGGGGGGAGACCCAGTACTTC
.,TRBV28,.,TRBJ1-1,CASSTGNTEAFF,TGTGCCAGCTCAACGGGGAACACTGAAGCTTTCTTT
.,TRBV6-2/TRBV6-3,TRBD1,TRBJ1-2,CASSYSGDRGDGYTF,TGTGCCAGCAGTTACTCCGGGGACAGGGGTGATGGCTACACCTTC
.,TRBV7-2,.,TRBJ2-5,CASSLPGQQETQYF,TGTGCCAGCAGCTTGCCGGGGCAGCAAGAGACCCAGTACTTC
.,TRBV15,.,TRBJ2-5,CATSRPDRAEETQYF,TGTGCCACCAGCAGACCCGATCGGGCGGAAGAGACCCAGTACTTC
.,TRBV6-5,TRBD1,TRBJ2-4,CASRDRDRGLDIQYF,TGTGCCAGCAGGGACAGGGATCGAGGGTTGGACATTCAGTACTTC
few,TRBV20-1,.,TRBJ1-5,CSASYTGQNQPQHF,TGCAGTGCTAGTTACACAGGACAAAATCAGCCCCAGCATTTT
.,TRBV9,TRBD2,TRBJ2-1,CASSAGLAGGQNEQFF,TGTGCCAGCAGCGCGGGACTAGCGGGGGGGCAGAATGAGCAGTTCTTC
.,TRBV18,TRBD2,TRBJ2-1,CASSPAYRTSGGGEQFF,TGTGCCAGCTCACCCGCGTATAGGACTAGCGGGGGTGGTGAGCAGTTCTTC
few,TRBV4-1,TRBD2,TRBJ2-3,CASSQGQLAGASTDTQYF,TGCGCCAGCAGCCAAGGCCAACTAGCGGGGGCTAGCACAGATACGCAGTATTTT
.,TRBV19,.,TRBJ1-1,CASSMVQGNTEAFF,TGTGCCAGTAGTATGGTCCAGGGGAACACTGAAGCTTTCTTT
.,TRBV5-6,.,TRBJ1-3,CASSSPGNTIYF,TGTGCCAGCAGCTCACCTGGAAACACCATATATTTT
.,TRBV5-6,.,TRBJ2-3,CASSSTTSTDTQYF,TGTGCCAGCAGCTCGACGACGTCCACAGATACGCAGTATTTT
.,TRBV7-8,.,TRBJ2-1,CASSLGIYNEQFF,TGTGCCAGCAGCTTAGGGATATACAATGAGCAGTTCTTC
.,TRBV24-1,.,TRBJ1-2,CATSYGAGGYGYTF,TGTGCCACCAGTTACGGGGCTGGGGGCTATGGCTACACCTTC
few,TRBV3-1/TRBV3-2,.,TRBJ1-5,CASSQDLLLVGQPQHF,TGTGCCAGCAGCCAAGATCTGTTGCTGGTTGGTCAGCCCCAGCATTTT
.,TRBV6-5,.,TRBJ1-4,CASRQPNEKLFF,TGTGCCTCCCGACAGCCTAATGAAAAACTGTTTTTT
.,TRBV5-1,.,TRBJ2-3,CASSLAREGDTQYF,TGCGCCAGCAGCTTGGCACGTGAGGGAGATACGCAGTATTTT
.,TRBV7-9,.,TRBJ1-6,CASSRHAENSPLHF,TGTGCCAGCAGCCGTCACGCGGAGAATTCACCCCTCCACTTT
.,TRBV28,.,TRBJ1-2,CASSTTGRGNVLGYTF,TGTGCCAGCAGTACCACAGGAAGAGGGAATGTTCTTGGCTACACCTTC
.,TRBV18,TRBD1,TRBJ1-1,CASSPQGAYTEAFF,TGTGCCAGCTCACCCCAGGGGGCATATACTGAAGCTTTCTTT
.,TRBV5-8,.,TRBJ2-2,CASSLLPGDIAGELFF,TGTGCCAGCAGCTTGTTACCAGGGGATATCGCCGGGGAGCTGTTTTTT
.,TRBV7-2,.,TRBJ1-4,CASSQWGLVNEKLFF,TGTGCCAGCAGCCAGTGGGGGCTTGTTAATGAAAAACTGTTTTTT
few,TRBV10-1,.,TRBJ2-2,CASRGVGTGELFF,TGCGCCAGCAGGGGTGTAGGGACCGGGGAGCTGTTTTTT
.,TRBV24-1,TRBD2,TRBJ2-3,CATSDPRGGTDSTDTQYF,TGTGCCACCAGTGATCCCCGGGGAGGGACGGATAGCACAGATACGCAGTATTTT
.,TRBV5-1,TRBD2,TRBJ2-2,CASSYQSGENTGELFF,TGCGCCAGCAGCTACCAAAGCGGGGAGAACACCGGGGAGCTGTTTTTT
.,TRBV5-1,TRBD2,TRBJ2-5,CASSLSPSGVQETQYF,TGCGCCAGCAGCTTGTCTCCTAGCGGAGTCCAAGAGACCCAGTACTTC
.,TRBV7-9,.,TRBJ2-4,CASSLVPPDIQYF,TGTGCCAGCAGCTTAGTCCCCCCAGACATTCAGTACTTC